Listed below are T cell receptor beta chains from one sample, sequenced in a study of T cells in Graves' hyperthyroidism and ophthalmopathy. TCRdb analysed the multiplex PCR reads with MiXCR anew, one entry per CDR3 protein. The sample lists 600,000 to 700,000 distinct CDR3 sequences; about 45% were seen once. Sequenced material: peripheral blood or thyroid tissue (not recorded which). The receptors come from an adult man with Graves' disease, either hyperthyroidism or ophthalmopathy (not recorded which). Both conserved end residues are part of each CDR3. Fields, in order: V gene, J gene, CDR3 protein.

v_call: TRBV10-3
j_call: TRBJ1-6
cdr3_aa: CAISEERGESPLHF

v_call: TRBV10-3
j_call: TRBJ2-5
cdr3_aa: CAISEPGTRQETQYF

v_call: TRBV7-9
j_call: TRBJ1-2
cdr3_aa: CASRPTGGPYGYTF

v_call: TRBV20-1
j_call: TRBJ1-5
cdr3_aa: CSARGQGNQPQHF

v_call: TRBV6-5
j_call: TRBJ1-2
cdr3_aa: CASSLTQGAPNYGYTF

v_call: TRBV9
j_call: TRBJ1-4
cdr3_aa: CASSSGSRAWGPEKLFF

v_call: TRBV24-1
j_call: TRBJ2-2
cdr3_aa: CATSDLPGTRGLTGELFF

v_call: TRBV15
j_call: TRBJ2-5
cdr3_aa: CATSPIGAGGQETQYF

v_call: TRBV2
j_call: TRBJ1-5
cdr3_aa: CASSEGQTDQPQHF

v_call: TRBV7-6
j_call: TRBJ1-5
cdr3_aa: CASSQGTGVSNQPQHF

v_call: TRBV5-1
j_call: TRBJ1-1
cdr3_aa: CASSYRGYEFDTEAFF

v_call: TRBV20-1
j_call: TRBJ1-5
cdr3_aa: CSARDQGAIGQPQHF

v_call: TRBV29-1
j_call: TRBJ1-2
cdr3_aa: CSVDTGEDYGYTF

v_call: TRBV20-1
j_call: TRBJ2-5
cdr3_aa: CSAFPAGAQETQYF

v_call: TRBV20-1
j_call: TRBJ2-5
cdr3_aa: CSASWSGGIGETQYF

v_call: TRBV9
j_call: TRBJ1-6
cdr3_aa: CASSSTTGSPLHF

v_call: TRBV15
j_call: TRBJ1-5
cdr3_aa: CATSGGQPRSNQPQHF

v_call: TRBV10-3
j_call: TRBJ1-1
cdr3_aa: CAISEGHRNTEAFF

v_call: TRBV7-9
j_call: TRBJ1-4
cdr3_aa: CASSRGRGEKLFF

v_call: TRBV7-2
j_call: TRBJ2-7
cdr3_aa: CASSLDRVGYEQYF

v_call: TRBV7-2
j_call: TRBJ2-5
cdr3_aa: CASRNTGDETQYF

v_call: TRBV2
j_call: TRBJ1-5
cdr3_aa: CASSFEVSNQPQHF

v_call: TRBV5-1
j_call: TRBJ1-2
cdr3_aa: CASRTNQDRGRGYTF

v_call: TRBV5-1
j_call: TRBJ1-6
cdr3_aa: CASSPGVSGSPLHF

v_call: TRBV6-6
j_call: TRBJ1-1
cdr3_aa: CASSYPGGNTEAFF

v_call: TRBV2
j_call: TRBJ2-5
cdr3_aa: CASSERSRGKGTQYF

v_call: TRBV2
j_call: TRBJ1-3
cdr3_aa: CASSLSGLMMGTIYF

v_call: TRBV20-1
j_call: TRBJ1-2
cdr3_aa: CSARRAGGEGDYTF

v_call: TRBV9
j_call: TRBJ1-1
cdr3_aa: CASSVQGQENTEAFF

v_call: TRBV20-1
j_call: TRBJ1-1
cdr3_aa: CTTTEALGSEAFF

v_call: TRBV10-3
j_call: TRBJ1-6
cdr3_aa: CAISEYRQAIYNSPLHF

v_call: TRBV27
j_call: TRBJ1-6
cdr3_aa: CASTLDFPSYSPLHF

v_call: TRBV19
j_call: TRBJ2-7
cdr3_aa: CASSPSGRYEQYF

v_call: TRBV15
j_call: TRBJ1-1
cdr3_aa: CATIRVPGQGAEAFF

v_call: TRBV29-1
j_call: TRBJ1-1
cdr3_aa: CSLTGMTEAFF

v_call: TRBV29-1
j_call: TRBJ2-2
cdr3_aa: CRRRETTGELFF

v_call: TRBV9
j_call: TRBJ2-2
cdr3_aa: CASSGYRGRRTGELFF

v_call: TRBV7-2
j_call: TRBJ2-7
cdr3_aa: CASSFYRGDSYEQYF

v_call: TRBV25-1
j_call: TRBJ2-7
cdr3_aa: CASSEGGRDRGSEQYF

v_call: TRBV7-6
j_call: TRBJ2-2
cdr3_aa: CASSLDNAGELFF

v_call: TRBV10-3
j_call: TRBJ2-7
cdr3_aa: CAFGRYEQYF

v_call: TRBV2
j_call: TRBJ1-2
cdr3_aa: CASSEASPNYGYTF

v_call: TRBV12-3/TRBV12-4
j_call: TRBJ1-2
cdr3_aa: CASSQSGWAYGYTF

v_call: TRBV25-1
j_call: TRBJ1-2
cdr3_aa: CASSETGGGYTF

v_call: TRBV19
j_call: TRBJ1-6
cdr3_aa: CASGTGPDSPLHF

v_call: TRBV5-1
j_call: TRBJ1-1
cdr3_aa: CASSLASGMNTEAFF

v_call: TRBV7-9
j_call: TRBJ1-4
cdr3_aa: CASSLAQGYEKLFF

v_call: TRBV24-1
j_call: TRBJ1-2
cdr3_aa: CATSDSDRGDYGYTF

v_call: TRBV7-2
j_call: TRBJ1-2
cdr3_aa: CASSSYIAGERGYTF

v_call: TRBV7-8
j_call: TRBJ1-6
cdr3_aa: CASSFAQGYNSPLHF

v_call: TRBV5-4
j_call: TRBJ2-7
cdr3_aa: CASSRDRASSYEQYF

v_call: TRBV12-3/TRBV12-4
j_call: TRBJ1-4
cdr3_aa: CASSSGGRNEKLFF